This T cell receptor (beta chain) was obtained from a study of Ad26.COV2.S vaccination and SARS-CoV-2 variants. Turning to the study itself: Donor joined the COV1001 Ad26.COV2.S trial arm.

For this clone: Its cognate antigen is unknown.

Treatment of the sample: some 20 received Ad26.COV2.S at low or high dose, single or two shots; 5 received placebo; per-sample allocation not given. Day 63 after the first vaccine or placebo injection was the time point for sampling. Libraries were prepared by immunoSEQ multiplex PCR; TCRdb keeps only in-frame clonotypes and omits some of them. The sample has hundreds of thousands of clones, around 87% seen once. Study-wide points: After vaccination, reports described spike-specific CD8+ and CD4+ T cell responses as showing substantial breadth.

The sequence was obtained from a person between 18 and 65 years old who received the Ad26.COV2.S COVID-19 vaccine or a placebo. Sample: peripheral blood, taken in a trial of Ad26.COV2.S vaccine versus placebo.

CDR3 protein: CASSFSQWGGRETQYF. The CDR3 DNA reads as TGTGCCAGCAGTTTCTCCCAATGGGGGGGCCGGGAGACCCAGTACTTC. The chain joins TRBV27 to TRBJ2-5; perhaps TRBD2 as D (7 bases). The CDR3 length is 16 residues. CDR1 and CDR2 from the germline V gene are MNHEY and SMNVEV (reference sequence). The V and J ends lost 3 bases and 5 bases respectively, with 19 bases between them.